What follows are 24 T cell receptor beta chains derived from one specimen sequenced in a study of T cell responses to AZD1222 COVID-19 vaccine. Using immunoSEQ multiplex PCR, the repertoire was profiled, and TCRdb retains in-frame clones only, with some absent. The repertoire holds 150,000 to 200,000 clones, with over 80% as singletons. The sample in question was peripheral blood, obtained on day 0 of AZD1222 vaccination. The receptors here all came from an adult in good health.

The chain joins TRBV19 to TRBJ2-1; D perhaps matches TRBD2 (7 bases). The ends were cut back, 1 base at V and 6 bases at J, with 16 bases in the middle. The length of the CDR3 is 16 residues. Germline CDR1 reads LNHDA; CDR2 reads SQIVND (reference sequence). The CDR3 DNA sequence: TGTGCCAGTAGTATAGTTGGCCGGGGAGGGGGCAATGAGCAGTTCTTC. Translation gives CASSIVGRGGGNEQFF.

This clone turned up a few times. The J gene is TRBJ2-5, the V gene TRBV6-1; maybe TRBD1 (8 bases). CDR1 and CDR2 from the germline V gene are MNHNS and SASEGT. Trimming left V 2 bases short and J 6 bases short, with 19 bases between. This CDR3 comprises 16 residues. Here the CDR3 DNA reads TGTGCCAGCAGTGAACGTGGAACAGGGGGGGGGAAGACCCAGTACTTC. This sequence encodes CASSERGTGGGKTQYF.

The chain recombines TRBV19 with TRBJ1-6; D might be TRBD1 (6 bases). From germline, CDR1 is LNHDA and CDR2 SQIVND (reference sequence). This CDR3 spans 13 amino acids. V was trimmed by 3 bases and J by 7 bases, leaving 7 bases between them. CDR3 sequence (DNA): TGTGCCAGTAGTATTCAGGGGAATTCACCCCTCCACTTT. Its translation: CASSIQGNSPLHF. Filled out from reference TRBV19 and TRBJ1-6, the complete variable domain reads DGGITQSPKYLFRKEGQNVTLSCEQNLNHDAMYWYRQDPGQGLRLIYYSQIVNDFQKGDIAEGYSVSREKKESFPLTVTSAQKNPTAFYLCASSIQGNSPLHFGNGTRLTVT.

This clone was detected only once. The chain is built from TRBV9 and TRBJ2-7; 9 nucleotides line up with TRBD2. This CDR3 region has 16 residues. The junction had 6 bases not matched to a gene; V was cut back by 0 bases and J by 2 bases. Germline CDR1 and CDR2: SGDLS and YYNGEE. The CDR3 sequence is CASSVGASGVPYEQYF. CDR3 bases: TGTGCCAGCAGCGTAGGAGCTAGCGGGGTTCCCTACGAGCAGTACTTC. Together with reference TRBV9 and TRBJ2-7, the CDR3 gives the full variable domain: DSGVTQTPKHLITATGQRVTLRCSPRSGDLSVYWYQQSLDQGLQFLIQYYNGEERAKGNILERFSAQQFPDLHSELNLSSLELGDSALYFCASSVGASGVPYEQYFGPGTRLTVT.

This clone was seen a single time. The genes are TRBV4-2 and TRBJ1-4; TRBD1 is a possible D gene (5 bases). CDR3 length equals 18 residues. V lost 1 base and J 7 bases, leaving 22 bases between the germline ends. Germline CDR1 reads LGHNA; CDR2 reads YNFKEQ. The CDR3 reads CASSQVQGIDPAGEKLFF. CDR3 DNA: TGTGCCAGCAGCCAAGTCCAGGGAATCGACCCTGCGGGTGAAAAACTGTTTTTT.

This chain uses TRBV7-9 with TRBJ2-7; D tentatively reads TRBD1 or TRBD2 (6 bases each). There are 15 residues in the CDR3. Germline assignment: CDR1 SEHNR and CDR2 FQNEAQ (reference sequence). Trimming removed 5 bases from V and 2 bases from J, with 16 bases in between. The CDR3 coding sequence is TGTGCCAGCAGCGTACACAGGGACTCGCCCTACGAGCAGTACTTC. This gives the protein CASSVHRDSPYEQYF. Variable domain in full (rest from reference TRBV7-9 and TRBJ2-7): DTGVSQNPRHKITKRGQNVTFRCDPISEHNRLYWYRQTLGQGPEFLTYFQNEAQLEKSRLLSDRFSAERPKGSFSTLEIQRTEQGDSAMYLCASSVHRDSPYEQYFGPGTRLTVT.

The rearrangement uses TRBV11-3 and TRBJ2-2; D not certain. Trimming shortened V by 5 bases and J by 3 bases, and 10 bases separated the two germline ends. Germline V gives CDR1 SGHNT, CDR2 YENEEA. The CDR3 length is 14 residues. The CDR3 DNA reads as TGTGCCAGCAGCCTTAGGTTGGACACCGGGGAGCTGTTTTTT. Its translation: CASSLRLDTGELFF. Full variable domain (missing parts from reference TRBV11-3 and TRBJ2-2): EAGVVQSPRYKIIEKKQPVAFWCNPISGHNTLYWYLQNLGQGPELLIRYENEEAVDDSQLPKDRFSAERLKGVDSTLKIQPAELGDSAVYLCASSLRLDTGELFFGEGSRLTVL.

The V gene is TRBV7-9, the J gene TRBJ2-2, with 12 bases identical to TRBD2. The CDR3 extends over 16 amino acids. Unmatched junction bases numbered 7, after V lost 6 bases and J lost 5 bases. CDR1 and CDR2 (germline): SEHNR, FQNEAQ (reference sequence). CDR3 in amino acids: CASRSGLAGVTGELFF. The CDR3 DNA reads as TGTGCCAGCAGATCGGGACTAGCGGGCGTTACCGGGGAGCTGTTTTTT.

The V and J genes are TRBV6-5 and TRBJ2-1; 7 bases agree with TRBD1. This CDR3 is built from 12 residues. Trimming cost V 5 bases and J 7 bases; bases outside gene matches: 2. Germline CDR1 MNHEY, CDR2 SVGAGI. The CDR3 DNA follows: TGTGCCAGCAGTCCAGGGGGTAATGAGCAGTTCTTC. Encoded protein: CASSPGGNEQFF.

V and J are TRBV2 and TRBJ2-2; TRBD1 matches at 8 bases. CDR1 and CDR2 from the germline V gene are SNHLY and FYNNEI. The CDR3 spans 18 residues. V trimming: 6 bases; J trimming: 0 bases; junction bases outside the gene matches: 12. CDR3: CASRTWDRTRSNTGELFF. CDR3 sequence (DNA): TGTGCCAGCAGGACTTGGGACAGGACGAGGTCGAACACCGGGGAGCTGTTTTTT.

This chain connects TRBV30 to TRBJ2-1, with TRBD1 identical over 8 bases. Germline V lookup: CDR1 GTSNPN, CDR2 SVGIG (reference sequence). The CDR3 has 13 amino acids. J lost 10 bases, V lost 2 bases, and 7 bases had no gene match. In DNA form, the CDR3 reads TGTGCCTGGAGTCGCAGGGGGCGCGGGGAGCAGTTCTTC. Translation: CAWSRRGRGEQFF.

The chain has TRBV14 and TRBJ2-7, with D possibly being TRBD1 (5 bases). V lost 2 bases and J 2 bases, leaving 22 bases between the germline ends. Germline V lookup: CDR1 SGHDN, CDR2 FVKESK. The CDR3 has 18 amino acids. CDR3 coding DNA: TGTGCCAGCAGCCAACACGTCAGGAGTTTAGGACAAACCTACGAGCAGTACTTC. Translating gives CASSQHVRSLGQTYEQYF.

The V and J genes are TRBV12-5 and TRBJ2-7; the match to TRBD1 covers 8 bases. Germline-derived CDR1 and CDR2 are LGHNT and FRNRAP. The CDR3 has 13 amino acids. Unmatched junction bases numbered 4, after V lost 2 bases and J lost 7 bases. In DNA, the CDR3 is TGTGCTAGTGGTTTGTCCGGGACAGGAGAGCAGTACTTC. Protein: CASGLSGTGEQYF. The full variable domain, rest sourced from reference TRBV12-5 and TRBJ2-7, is DARVTQTPRHKVTEMGQEVTMRCQPILGHNTVFWYRQTMMQGLELLAYFRNRAPLDDSGMPKDRFSAEMPDATLATLKIQPSEPRDSAVYFCASGLSGTGEQYFGPGTRLTVT.

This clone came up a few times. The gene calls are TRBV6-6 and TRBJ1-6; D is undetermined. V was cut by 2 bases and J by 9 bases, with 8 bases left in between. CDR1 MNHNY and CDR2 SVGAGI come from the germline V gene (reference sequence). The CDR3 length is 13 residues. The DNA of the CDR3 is TGTGCCAGCAGTTACGGGGTTCGTTCACCCCTCCACTTT. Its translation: CASSYGVRSPLHF.

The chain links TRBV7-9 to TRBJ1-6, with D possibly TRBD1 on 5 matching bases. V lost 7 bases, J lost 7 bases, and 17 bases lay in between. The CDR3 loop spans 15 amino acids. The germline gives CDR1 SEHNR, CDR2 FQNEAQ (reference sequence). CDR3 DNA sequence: TGTGCCAGCACCCTGTACCTGGGGGAAAATTCACCCCTCCACTTT. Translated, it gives CASTLYLGENSPLHF.

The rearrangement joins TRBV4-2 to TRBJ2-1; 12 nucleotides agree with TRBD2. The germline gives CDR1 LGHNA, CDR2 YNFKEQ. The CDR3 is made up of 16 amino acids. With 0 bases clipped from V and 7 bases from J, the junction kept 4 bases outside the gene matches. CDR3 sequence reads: CASSQDLAGGRNEQFF. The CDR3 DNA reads TGTGCCAGCAGCCAAGACCTAGCGGGAGGGCGGAATGAGCAGTTCTTC.

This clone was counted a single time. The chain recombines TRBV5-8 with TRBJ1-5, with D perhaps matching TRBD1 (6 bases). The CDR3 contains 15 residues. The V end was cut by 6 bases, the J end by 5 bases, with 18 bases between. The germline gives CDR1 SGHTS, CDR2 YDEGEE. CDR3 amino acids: CASNFRGRGHQPQHF. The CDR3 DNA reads TGTGCCAGCAACTTCCGCGGCAGGGGACATCAGCCCCAGCATTTT. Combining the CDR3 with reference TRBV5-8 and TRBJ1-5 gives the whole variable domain EAGVTQSPTHLIKTRGQQATLRCSPISGHTSVYWYQQALGLGLQFLLWYDEGEERNRGNFPPRFSGRQFPNYSSELNVNALELEDSALYLCASNFRGRGHQPQHFGDGTRLSIL.

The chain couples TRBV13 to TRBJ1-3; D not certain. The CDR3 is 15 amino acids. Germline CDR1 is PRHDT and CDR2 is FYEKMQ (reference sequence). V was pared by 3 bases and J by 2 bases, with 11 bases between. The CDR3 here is CASSFRVLAGNTIYF. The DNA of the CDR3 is TGTGCCAGCAGCTTCCGGGTGCTTGCTGGAAACACCATATATTTT.

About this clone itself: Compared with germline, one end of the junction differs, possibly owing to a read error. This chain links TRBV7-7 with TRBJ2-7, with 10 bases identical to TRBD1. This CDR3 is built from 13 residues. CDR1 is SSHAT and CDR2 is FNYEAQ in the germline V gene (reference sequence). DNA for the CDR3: TGTGCTAGCAGCATTGGGACAGGGGCCGAGCAGTACTTC. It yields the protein CASSIGTGAEQYF.

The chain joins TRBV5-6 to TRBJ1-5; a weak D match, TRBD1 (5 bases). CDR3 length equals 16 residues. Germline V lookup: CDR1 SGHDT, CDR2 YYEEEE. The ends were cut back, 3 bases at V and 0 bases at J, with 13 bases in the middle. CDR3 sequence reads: CASSYGGLISNQPQHF. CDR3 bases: TGTGCCAGCAGCTACGGGGGGTTGATTAGCAATCAGCCCCAGCATTTT. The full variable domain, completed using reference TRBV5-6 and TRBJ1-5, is DAGVTQSPTHLIKTRGQQVTLRCSPKSGHDTVSWYQQALGQGPQFIFQYYEEEERQRGNFPDRFSGHQFPNYSSELNVNALLLGDSALYLCASSYGGLISNQPQHFGDGTRLSIL.

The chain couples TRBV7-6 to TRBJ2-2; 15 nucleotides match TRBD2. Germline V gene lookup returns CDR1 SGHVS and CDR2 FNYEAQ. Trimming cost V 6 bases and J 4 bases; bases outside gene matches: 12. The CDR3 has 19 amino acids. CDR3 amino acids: CASSRRGLAGGPGTGELFF. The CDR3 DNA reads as TGTGCCAGCAGTAGACGCGGACTAGCGGGAGGGCCGGGCACCGGGGAGCTGTTTTTT.

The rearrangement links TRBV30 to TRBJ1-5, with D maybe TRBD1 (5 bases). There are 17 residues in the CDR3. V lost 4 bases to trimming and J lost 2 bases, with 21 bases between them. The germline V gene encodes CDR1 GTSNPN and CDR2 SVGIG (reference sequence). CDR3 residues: CAWTSKVGTGGNQPQHF. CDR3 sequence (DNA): TGTGCCTGGACCTCTAAAGTCGGGACGGGAGGCAATCAGCCCCAGCATTTT.

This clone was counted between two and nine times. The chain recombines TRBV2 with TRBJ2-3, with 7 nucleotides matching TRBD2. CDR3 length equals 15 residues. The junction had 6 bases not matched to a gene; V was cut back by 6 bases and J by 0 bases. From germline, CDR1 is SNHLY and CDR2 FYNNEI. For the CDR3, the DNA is TGTGCCAGCAGCCGACAAGCGGGAAGCACAGATACGCAGTATTTT. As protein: CASSRQAGSTDTQYF.

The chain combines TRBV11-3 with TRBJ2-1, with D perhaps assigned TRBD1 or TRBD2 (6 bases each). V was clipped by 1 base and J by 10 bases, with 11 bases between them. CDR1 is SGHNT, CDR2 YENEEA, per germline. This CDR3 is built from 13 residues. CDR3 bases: TGTGCCAGCAGCTTAGTAATCGGGGGCGAGCAGTTCTTC. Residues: CASSLVIGGEQFF.